These 17 T cell receptor beta chains originate from one sample sequenced in a study of vaccination effects on CD4 cells after COVID-19. Antigen-specific CD4+ T cells were expanded with viral peptide pools in the ViraFEST assay before sequencing. Subsequent to a culture period of 10 to 11 days, CD4+ T cells were isolated. The study found no prior SARS-CoV-2 infection in the vaccine recipients, who tested negative for nucleocapsid antibodies. These receptors have no known antigen. Repertoires were generated with immunoSEQ multiplex PCR, while TCRdb's copy carries only in-frame clones and drops some. The sample records about 63,000 clones, over 70% being singletons. The sequences come from CD4+ T cells from PBMCs cultured with HCoV-OC43 spike peptides, collected before COVID-19 vaccination. Subset: HCoV-OC43 spike overlapping peptide pool stimulation. Receptors were obtained from a human donor who received a COVID-19 vaccine.

This sequence joins TRBV19 and TRBJ2-3; 9 nucleotides line up with TRBD1. This CDR3 is 13 amino acids long. Germline V gene sequence: CDR1 LNHDA, CDR2 SQIVND (reference sequence). Trimming at V came to 11 bases and at J to 9 bases, leaving 12 bases not matched to a gene. For the CDR3, the DNA is TGTGCCGTGGGGGGGATCGGGACAGGGACGCAGTATTTT. Encoded protein: CAVGGIGTGTQYF.

Note on this clone: The junction shows a germline mismatch at one end, possibly a read error. The chain has TRBV11-2 and TRBJ1-2, with 7 bases that match TRBD1. This CDR3 comprises 11 residues. CDR1 SGHAT and CDR2 FQNNGV come from the germline V gene. The CDR3 region has the DNA TGTGCCAGCAGCTCCGGACAGGCTCAACTCTTC. Its translation is CASSSGQAQLF.

The chain employs TRBV3-1 (or the pseudogene TRBV3-2) and TRBJ1-2, with 10 bases identical to TRBD1. The CDR3 runs to 15 residues. The V gene's germline CDR1 is LGHDT and CDR2 YNNKEL (reference sequence). The trim removed 5 bases at V and 2 bases at J, leaving 5 bases unmatched. The CDR3 region is CASSLWTGGNYGYTF. The DNA for the CDR3 is TGTGCCAGCAGCTTGTGGACAGGGGGGAACTATGGCTACACCTTC.

Only a few counts were recorded for this clone. The V call is TRBV6-2 or TRBV6-3, the J call TRBJ1-2; D is perhaps TRBD1 (5 bases). There are 14 residues in the CDR3. V lost 0 bases, J lost 4 bases, and 9 bases lay in between. Per the germline V gene, CDR1 is MNHEY and CDR2 is SVGEGT. The CDR3 sequence is CASSYSGLGYGYTF. DNA for the CDR3: TGTGCCAGCAGTTACTCGGGGCTTGGCTATGGCTACACCTTC.

This clone was counted ten times or more. The DNA of the CDR3 is TGTGCCAGCAGCTTAAAGGGCAGCTACGAGCAGTACGTC. Translating it yields CASSLKGSYEQYV. This chain joins TRBV11-2 and TRBJ2-7; no clear D gene. Germline CDR1 and CDR2: SGHAT and FQNNGV. This CDR3 has 13 amino acids. V dropped 2 bases and J dropped 3 bases, with 8 bases sitting between them.

V gene TRBV10-3 combines with J gene TRBJ2-6, with D possibly matching TRBD1 (6 bases). From germline, CDR1 is ENHRY and CDR2 SYGVKD. The CDR3 has 17 amino acids. V dropped 4 bases and J dropped 0 bases, with 13 bases sitting between them. The DNA for the CDR3 is TGTGCCATCAGTGCCAGGGGCCTAAGCTCTGGGGCCAACGTCCTGACTTTC. This gives the protein CAISARGLSSGANVLTF.

The chain uses TRBV24-1 and TRBJ2-2; TRBD1 matches 8 bases. The CDR3 sequence is 14 residues long. J was trimmed by 4 bases and V by 7 bases; bases with no gene match: 4. CDR1 is KGHDR, CDR2 SFDVKD, per germline. Here the CDR3 reads CATSRTGSTGELFF. The CDR3 DNA reads TGTGCCACCAGCCGGACAGGGAGCACCGGGGAGCTGTTTTTT.

The V call is TRBV19, the J call TRBJ1-1, with 8 bases matching TRBD1. The CDR3 is 15 amino acids. Trimming removed 4 bases from V and 6 bases from J; junction bases left unmatched: 10. Germline V gives CDR1 LNHDA, CDR2 SQIVND (reference sequence). CDR3 nucleotides: TGTGCCAGTAGTACTCCGAACAGGGGGATCTCTGAAGCTTTCTTT. Translation gives CASSTPNRGISEAFF.

V is TRBV11-1 and J is TRBJ1-1, with TRBD1 identical over 10 bases. The ends lost 8 bases at V and 1 base at J; junction bases unmatched: 4. This CDR3 contains 14 residues. The V gene's germline CDR1 is SGHAT and CDR2 FQDESV (reference sequence). CDR3 in amino acids: CASERDRGNTEAFF. In DNA form, the CDR3 reads TGTGCCAGCGAGCGGGACAGGGGGAACACTGAAGCTTTCTTT.

This clone was seen once. V gene TRBV3-1 (or the pseudogene TRBV3-2) combines with J gene TRBJ2-5, with D tentatively TRBD1 or TRBD2 (5 bases each). The V gene's germline CDR1 is LGHDT and CDR2 YNNKEL (reference sequence). This CDR3 is 14 amino acids long. The ends were cut back, 5 bases at V and 5 bases at J, with 15 bases in the middle. CDR3 sequence (DNA): TGTGCCAGCAGCTTTCGAGGGCAGGGTGAGACCCAGTACTTC. Translating gives CASSFRGQGETQYF.

V and J are TRBV6-2 or TRBV6-3 and TRBJ2-7; no reliable D call. The ends were cut back, 5 bases at V and 2 bases at J, with 10 bases in the middle. The CDR3 is made up of 13 amino acids. Germline loops: CDR1 MNHEY, CDR2 SVGEGT. CDR3 sequence (DNA): TGTGCCAGCAGTCGCGGAAGGGCCTACGAGCAGTACGTC. Protein: CASSRGRAYEQYV.

J is TRBJ1-2 and V is TRBV30; D is unresolved. V lost 3 bases and J lost 0, with 2 bases in between. This CDR3 contains 11 residues. Germline lookup yields CDR1 GTSNPN and CDR2 SVGIG (reference sequence). The CDR3 DNA reads TGTGCCTGGAGCACTAACTATGGCTACACCTTC. As protein: CAWSTNYGYTF.

The V call is TRBV4-1, the J call TRBJ2-3, with 11 bases that match TRBD2. This CDR3 spans 17 amino acids. Germline loops: CDR1 MGHRA, CDR2 YSYEKL. The ends lost 3 bases at V and 5 bases at J; junction bases unmatched: 10. The CDR3 DNA follows: TGCGCCAGCAGCCAGGTGACTAGCGGGGACTTGGGAGATACGCAGTATTTT. Encoded protein: CASSQVTSGDLGDTQYF.

The chain combines TRBV28 with TRBJ1-5, with no clear D. The CDR3 loop spans 9 amino acids. Germline V CDR1 and CDR2: MDHEN, SYDVKM. Between the trimmed V and J ends, which lost 7 bases and 5 bases, there was a span of 0 bases. CDR3 in DNA: TGTGCCAGCAATCAGCCCCAGCATTTT. Protein: CASNQPQHF.

V usage is TRBV6-1 and J usage is TRBJ1-5; D call uncertain. Trimming removed 3 bases at V and 5 bases at J, with 8 bases between. CDR1 and CDR2 (germline): MNHNS, SASEGT. This CDR3 region has 13 residues. CDR3 region: CASSDGKYQPQHF. CDR3 nucleotides: TGTGCCAGCAGTGACGGAAAATATCAGCCCCAGCATTTT.

The chain employs TRBV5-1 and TRBJ1-1, with D unclear. Trimming left V 6 bases short and J 0 bases short, with 12 bases between. Germline V gene sequence: CDR1 SGHRS, CDR2 YFSETQ. The CDR3 spans 14 residues. In nucleotides, the CDR3 is TGCGCCAGCACCCCGGAGGGATTGAACACTGAAGCTTTCTTT. Protein sequence: CASTPEGLNTEAFF.

This chain joins TRBV5-1 and TRBJ1-5, with TRBD1 as a possible D gene (6 bases). The ends were cut back, 4 bases at V and 6 bases at J, with 11 bases in the middle. This CDR3 comprises 13 residues. Germline lookup yields CDR1 SGHRS and CDR2 YFSETQ. This chain's CDR3 is CASSRGQGQPQHF. The CDR3 nucleotides read TGCGCCAGCAGCCGGGGGCAGGGTCAGCCCCAGCATTTT. The entire variable domain, with the rest obtained from reference TRBV5-1 and TRBJ1-5, is as follows: KAGVTQTPRYLIKTRGQQVTLSCSPISGHRSVSWYQQTPGQGLQFLFEYFSETQRNKGNFPGRFSGRQFSNSRSEMNVSTLELGDSALYLCASSRGQGQPQHFGDGTRLSIL.